The 28 T cell receptor beta chains below were found in one sample sequenced in a study of T cells after yellow fever vaccination. TCRdb itself ran the 5' RACE reads through MiXCR, one entry per CDR3 protein. The sample contains 100,000 or so distinct CDR3 sequences, around 9.8% of which appear only once. This specimen was CD8+ T cells not binding an NS4B(214-222) dextramer, sorted from PBMCs, taken less than 18 days after the first yellow fever vaccination. These receptors were collected from a man between 18 and 29 years old who received the YFV17D yellow fever vaccine.

In its sample, this clonotype was seen a few times. The chain is built from TRBV6-2 or TRBV6-3 and TRBJ2-2, with D perhaps matching TRBD2 (6 bases). Germline V gene data show CDR1 as MNHEY and CDR2 as SVGEGT. V lost 7 bases and J 5 bases, leaving 20 bases between the germline ends. The CDR3 length is 16 residues. CDR3 amino acids: CASTPPGELLTGELFF. As DNA, the CDR3 is TGTGCCAGCACTCCTCCGGGGGAGTTATTGACCGGGGAGCTGTTTTTT.

This clonotype appeared a few times. The chain is built from TRBV12-3 or TRBV12-4 and TRBJ1-5, with D unclear. The ends were cut back, 3 bases at V and 4 bases at J, with 7 bases in the middle. CDR3 length: 13 residues. The CDR3 region has the DNA TGTGCCAGCAGTTTTAACATTAATCAGCCCCAGCATTTT. The encoded protein is CASSFNINQPQHF.

This clonotype has just a few counts. The rearrangement links TRBV6-1 to TRBJ1-2; a weak D match, TRBD1 (6 bases). The CDR3 totals 14 residues. Trimming took off 6 bases at V and 0 bases at J, with 11 bases between the two ends. The germline V gene encodes CDR1 MNHNS and CDR2 SASEGT. The CDR3 reads CASSSTGTNYGYTF. As DNA, the CDR3 is TGTGCCAGCAGCTCTACAGGGACTAACTATGGCTACACCTTC.

This clonotype has just a few counts. The chain carries TRBV29-1 and TRBJ1-6, with 8 bases that match TRBD1. In germline, CDR1 is SQVTM, CDR2 ANQGSEA. This CDR3 is 14 amino acids long. V was pared by 2 bases and J by 7 bases, with 4 bases of the junction left unmatched. The CDR3 sequence is CSVETGQGNSPLHF. CDR3 bases: TGCAGCGTTGAAACCGGACAGGGAAATTCACCCCTCCACTTT.

This clonotype was recorded many times. This chain links TRBV29-1 with TRBJ1-2; D might be TRBD1 (6 bases). The length of the CDR3 is 13 residues. CDR1 is SQVTM, CDR2 ANQGSEA, per germline. Trimming left V 5 bases short and J 1 base short, with 11 bases between. CDR3 residues: CSVKGGDNYGYTF. Here the CDR3 DNA reads TGCAGCGTTAAGGGGGGTGATAACTATGGCTACACCTTC. Full variable domain (missing parts from reference TRBV29-1 and TRBJ1-2): SAVISQKPSRDICQRGTSLTIQCQVDSQVTMMFWYRQQPGQSLTLIATANQGSEATYESGFVIDKFPISRPNLTFSTLTVSNMSPEDSSIYLCSVKGGDNYGYTFGSGTRLTVV.

This clonotype has ten or more counts. The chain links TRBV7-2 to TRBJ1-2; the match to TRBD1 covers 7 bases. With 0 bases clipped from V and 4 bases from J, the junction kept 11 bases outside the gene matches. The CDR3 sequence is 17 residues long. Germline V gene data show CDR1 as SGHTA and CDR2 as FQGNSA. The CDR3 reads CASSLASLEGARYGYTF. CDR3 sequence (DNA): TGTGCCAGCAGCTTAGCATCGTTGGAGGGGGCCCGCTATGGCTACACCTTC.

This clonotype was detected ten times or more. This rearrangement joins TRBV2 to TRBJ2-2; D unresolved. Germline V gene sequence: CDR1 SNHLY, CDR2 FYNNEI. The CDR3 is 15 residues long. V lost 3 bases and J 4 bases, leaving 12 bases between the germline ends. The CDR3 nucleotides read TGTGCCAGCAGTGACCCCAGGTGGAGCACCGGGGAGCTGTTTTTT. Translation gives CASSDPRWSTGELFF.

This clonotype appeared many times. The chain combines TRBV10-3 with TRBJ2-1; 7 bases line up with TRBD2. The CDR3 is 16 amino acids. Germline V gives CDR1 ENHRY, CDR2 SYGVKD. Trimming took 0 bases from V and 0 from J; bases not matched to a gene: 2. The chain's CDR3 is CAISESGGDSYNEQFF. CDR3 in DNA: TGTGCCATCAGTGAGTCGGGGGGGGACTCCTACAATGAGCAGTTCTTC.

The genes are TRBV25-1 and TRBJ1-2; no clear D gene. Germline values: CDR1 MGHDK, CDR2 SYGVNS. V was trimmed by 3 bases and J by 8 bases, leaving 16 bases between them. The CDR3 is made up of 14 amino acids. CDR3 sequence: CASSDPRSGLGYTF. As DNA, the CDR3 is TGTGCCAGCAGTGACCCCAGGAGCGGACTAGGCTACACCTTC.

The rearrangement links TRBV12-3 or TRBV12-4 to TRBJ1-2, with 9 positions matching TRBD1. The V gene end was trimmed by 4 bases and the J gene end by 8 bases; junction bases not matched to a gene: 8. CDR3 size: 14 residues. CDR3 loop: CASSSGTGHDGYTF. The CDR3 DNA reads TGTGCCAGCAGTTCCGGGACAGGGCATGACGGCTACACCTTC.

This clonotype was observed a handful of times. V and J are TRBV9 and TRBJ2-1; possible D gene TRBD2, 6 bases. V shed 0 bases and J shed 4 bases, with 11 bases lying between them. The CDR3 has 15 residues. Germline loops: CDR1 SGDLS, CDR2 YYNGEE. CDR3 protein: CASSVVGGVYNEQFF. For the CDR3, the DNA is TGTGCCAGCAGCGTAGTCGGGGGAGTATACAATGAGCAGTTCTTC.

This clonotype has more than one count but fewer than ten. The J gene is TRBJ2-3, the V gene TRBV9, with D unclear. Germline V gene sequence: CDR1 SGDLS, CDR2 YYNGEE. The germline V and J ends were trimmed by 2 bases and 4 bases, with 11 bases remaining between them. This CDR3 spans 14 amino acids. For the CDR3, the DNA is TGTGCCAGCAGCGTCAGACTCCGGGCAGATACGCAGTATTTT. This gives the protein CASSVRLRADTQYF.

This clonotype occurred many times. The chain links TRBV20-1 to TRBJ2-1; TRBD1 might be the D (6 bases). There are 16 residues in the CDR3. Germline CDR1 and CDR2: DFQATT and SNEGSKA (reference sequence). V lost 4 bases to trimming and J lost 3 bases, with 19 bases between them. The CDR3 sequence: CSATAEDRSGYNEQFF. CDR3 coding DNA: TGCAGTGCTACCGCCGAAGACAGGTCGGGCTACAATGAGCAGTTCTTC.

This clonotype showed up just a few times. The gene calls are TRBV16 and TRBJ2-1; possibly TRBD2 for D (7 bases). V was clipped by 0 bases and J by 3 bases, with 12 bases between them. Germline V gene sequence: CDR1 KGHSY, CDR2 FQNENV. The CDR3 covers 16 residues. In DNA, the CDR3 is TGTGCCAGCAGCCAATCGAGGGGGGGAGGCTACAATGAGCAGTTCTTC. Translation: CASSQSRGGGYNEQFF.

This clonotype was seen many times. The V gene is TRBV24-1, the J gene TRBJ2-3; D not resolved. V gave up 0 bases and J gave up 0 bases, with 9 bases separating them. Per the germline V gene, CDR1 is KGHDR and CDR2 is SFDVKD. CDR3 length: 16 residues. The CDR3: CATSDLGSRSTDTQYF. As DNA, the CDR3 is TGTGCCACCAGTGATTTGGGATCAAGAAGCACAGATACGCAGTATTTT.

V is TRBV4-2 and J is TRBJ1-1; D possibly corresponds to TRBD1 (5 bases). The CDR3 has 15 amino acids. CDR1 and CDR2 (germline): LGHNA, YNFKEQ. The V end lost 0 bases, the J end lost 0 bases, and 8 bases lay between the germline ends. The CDR3 DNA is TGTGCCAGCAGCCAAGAAGCAGGGATGAACACTGAAGCTTTCTTT. Translating it yields CASSQEAGMNTEAFF.

The genes are TRBV5-5 and TRBJ1-5; D is unclear. In germline, CDR1 is SGHKS, CDR2 YYEKEE (reference sequence). Deletions cut 7 bases from V and 0 bases from J, with 14 bases between. This CDR3 has 15 residues. Here the CDR3 reads CASAEEGYSNQPQHF. In nucleotides, the CDR3 is TGTGCCAGCGCCGAGGAAGGGTATAGCAATCAGCCCCAGCATTTT.

The V call is TRBV27, the J call TRBJ2-7; D not certain. The V end was cut by 6 bases, the J end by 1 base, with 13 bases between. Germline lookup yields CDR1 MNHEY and CDR2 SMNVEV (reference sequence). CDR3 length: 14 amino acids. The CDR3 is CASSITALSYEQYV. The CDR3 bases are TGTGCCAGCAGCATAACAGCGCTTTCCTACGAGCAGTACGTC.

This chain uses TRBV29-1 with TRBJ2-2; perhaps D is TRBD1 or TRBD2 (6 bases each). Deletions cut 3 bases from V and 6 bases from J, with 14 bases between. CDR3 size: 14 residues. Germline-derived CDR1 and CDR2 are SQVTM and ANQGSEA. The DNA for the CDR3 is TGCAGCGTTGATACCGGGGGCGTAGCCGGGGAGCTGTTTTTT. Its protein is CSVDTGGVAGELFF.

The chain links TRBV4-1 to TRBJ1-6, with D possibly matching TRBD1 (6 bases). Germline V CDR1 and CDR2: MGHRA, YSYEKL. Trimming cost V 3 bases and J 8 bases, with 8 bases left between them. The CDR3 covers 13 residues. CDR3 amino acids: CASSQSGDSPLHF. For the CDR3, the DNA is TGCGCCAGCAGCCAGTCAGGGGATTCACCCCTCCACTTT.

This clonotype was seen more than once but under ten times. The gene calls are TRBV7-9 and TRBJ1-1; the D is unclear. The CDR3 is 15 residues long. V lost 5 bases, J lost 4 bases, and 17 bases lay in between. The germline CDR1 and CDR2 sequences are SEHNR and FQNEAQ (reference sequence). The CDR3 DNA follows: TGTGCCAGCAGCCTTTCAGTGATGCAGAGCACTGAAGCTTTCTTT. Amino acid sequence: CASSLSVMQSTEAFF.

The J gene is TRBJ2-2, the V gene TRBV29-1; perhaps TRBD1 as D (6 bases). This CDR3 region has 13 residues. The germline V gene encodes CDR1 SQVTM and CDR2 ANQGSEA. In DNA, the CDR3 is TGCAGAGGGGGACATCAGGGTCCCGGGGAGCTGTTTTTT. Its translation: CRGGHQGPGELFF.

This clonotype was observed a few times. The chain links TRBV6-5 to TRBJ1-2; 7 bases line up with TRBD1. Germline CDR1 MNHEY, CDR2 SVGAGI. The CDR3 loop spans 13 amino acids. After removal of 2 bases from V and 5 bases from J, the junction contained 2 bases not matched to a gene. The CDR3 is CASSYTTGYGYTF. The CDR3 DNA reads TGTGCCAGCAGTTACACGACAGGGTATGGCTACACCTTC.

This clonotype showed up many times. The gene calls are TRBV7-6 and TRBJ2-2; the D gene could be TRBD1 or TRBD2 (7 bases each). Germline lookup yields CDR1 SGHVS and CDR2 FNYEAQ. Between the trimmed V and J ends, which lost 1 base and 6 bases, there was a span of 12 bases. The CDR3 extends over 15 amino acids. The CDR3 loop reads CASSLVAGGAGELFF. The CDR3 DNA follows: TGTGCCAGCAGCTTAGTAGCAGGGGGGGCCGGGGAGCTGTTTTTT. The full variable domain, rest sourced from reference TRBV7-6 and TRBJ2-2, is GAGVSQSPRYKVTKRGQDVALRCDPISGHVSLYWYRQALGQGPEFLTYFNYEAQQDKSGLPNDRFSAERPEGSISTLTIQRTEQRDSAMYRCASSLVAGGAGELFFGEGSRLTVL.

The rearrangement links TRBV4-2 to TRBJ2-7; TRBD2 might be the D (6 bases). Germline CDR1 and CDR2: LGHNA and YNFKEQ. Trimming stripped 3 bases from V and 3 bases from J, with 15 bases between. The CDR3 length is 15 residues. The CDR3 region is CASSHRGTSNYEQYF. The CDR3, as DNA: TGTGCCAGCAGCCATCGCGGGACTTCCAACTACGAGCAGTACTTC.

This clonotype was found many times. V and J are TRBV11-2 and TRBJ2-3; 8 bases match TRBD1. The CDR3 is 15 amino acids. Trimming took 1 base from V and 0 from J; bases not matched to a gene: 0. Germline V CDR1 and CDR2: SGHAT, FQNNGV. For the CDR3, the DNA is TGTGCCAGCAGCTTAGGACAGGGGAGCACAGATACGCAGTATTTT. Its translation is CASSLGQGSTDTQYF.

The rearrangement uses TRBV7-9 and TRBJ2-5; D might be TRBD2 (5 bases). V was trimmed by 3 bases and J by 7 bases, leaving 12 bases between them. This CDR3 is built from 13 residues. Germline V CDR1 and CDR2: SEHNR, FQNEAQ (reference sequence). The CDR3 DNA follows: TGTGCCAGCAGCTTCCGGGATTCGCGGACCCAGTACTTC. It is translated as CASSFRDSRTQYF.

This clonotype has a handful of counts. The chain employs TRBV18 and TRBJ2-1; the D call may be TRBD1 or TRBD2 (6 bases each). The CDR3 length is 15 residues. Germline V lookup: CDR1 KGHSH, CDR2 LQKENI. Trimming stripped 4 bases from V and 8 bases from J, with 18 bases between. CDR3 bases: TGTGCCAGCTCACTCCCCGTGGGGGGCTTGGATGAGCAGTTCTTC. Its protein product is CASSLPVGGLDEQFF.